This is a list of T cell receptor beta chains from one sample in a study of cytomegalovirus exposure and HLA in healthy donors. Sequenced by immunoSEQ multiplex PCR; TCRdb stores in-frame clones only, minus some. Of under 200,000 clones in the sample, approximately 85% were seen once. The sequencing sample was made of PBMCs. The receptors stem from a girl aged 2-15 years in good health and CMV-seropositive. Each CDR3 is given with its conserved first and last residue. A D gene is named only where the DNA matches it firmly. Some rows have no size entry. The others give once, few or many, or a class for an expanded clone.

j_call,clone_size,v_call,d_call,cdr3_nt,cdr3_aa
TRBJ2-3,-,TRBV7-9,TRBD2,TGTGCCAGCAGCTTAGGCGACTGGCGGGAGGGCTTGGATACGCAGTATTTT,CASSLGDWREGLDTQYF
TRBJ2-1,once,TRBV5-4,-,TGTGCCAGCAGCTTGGCGGGGGTCCTCTACAATGAGCAGTTCTTC,CASSLAGVLYNEQFF
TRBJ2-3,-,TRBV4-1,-,TGCGCCAGCAGCCAAGTTCCAGCGGCTAGCACAGATACGCAGTATTTT,CASSQVPAASTDTQYF
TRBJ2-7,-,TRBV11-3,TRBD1,TGTGCCAGCAGCCACACCGGGACAGGGTCCTACGAGCAGTACTTC,CASSHTGTGSYEQYF
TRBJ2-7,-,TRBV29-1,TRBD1,TGCAGCGTTGAGGCCAGGGGACAGGGAATTTCCTACGAGCAGTACTTC,CSVEARGQGISYEQYF
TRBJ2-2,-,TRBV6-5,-,TGTGCCAGCAGCAGGAACACCGGGGAGCTGTTTTTT,CASSRNTGELFF
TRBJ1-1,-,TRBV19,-,TGTGCCAGTAGCACCCGAGGGGGGGTGACGAACACTGAAGCTTTCTTT,CASSTRGGVTNTEAFF
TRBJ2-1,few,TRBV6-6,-,TGTGCCAGCACCATGGGGGGAGACTACAATGAGCAGTTCTTC,CASTMGGDYNEQFF
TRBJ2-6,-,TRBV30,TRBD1,TGTGCCTGGGGTGGACAGGGGGAATCTGGGGCCAACGTCCTGACTTTC,CAWGGQGESGANVLTF
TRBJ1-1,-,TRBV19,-,TGTGCCGCCCGGACGGGAGAAAACACTGAAGCTTTCTTT,CAARTGENTEAFF
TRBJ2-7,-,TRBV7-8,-,TGTGCCAGCAGCCCTTCTCCCTACGAGCAGTACTTC,CASSPSPYEQYF
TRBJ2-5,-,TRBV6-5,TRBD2,TGTGCCAGCAGCCCCCGGGGACTAACGGAGACCCAGTACTTC,CASSPRGLTETQYF
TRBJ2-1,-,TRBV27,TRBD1,TGTGCCAGCGGTTCCGGGACAGATACTTACAATGAGCAGTTCTTC,CASGSGTDTYNEQFF
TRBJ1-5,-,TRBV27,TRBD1,TGTGCCAGCAAGGGACAGGGGAGCAATCAGCCCCAGCATTTT,CASKGQGSNQPQHF
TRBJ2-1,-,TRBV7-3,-,TGTGCCAGCAGCTTAGCGAGCGGAGCCTACAATGAGCAGTTCTTC,CASSLASGAYNEQFF
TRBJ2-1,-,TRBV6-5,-,TGTGCCAGCAGTTACGTAGGACTCGATGAGCAGTTCTTC,CASSYVGLDEQFF
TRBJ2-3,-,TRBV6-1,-,TGTGCCAGCAGTGAAGGAGAGGAGACGCAGTATTTT,CASSEGEETQYF
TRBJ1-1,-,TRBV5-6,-,TGTGCCAGCAGCTTCGGGAAAGGAACATATAGGGAAGCTTTCTTT,CASSFGKGTYREAFF
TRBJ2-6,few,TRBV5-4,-,TGTGCCAGCAGCTTTGGAGGACGCAGCTCTGGGGCCAACGTCCTGACTTTC,CASSFGGRSSGANVLTF
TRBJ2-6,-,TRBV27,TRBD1,TGTGCCACCCGAGTGGCAGGGGGTAGCTCTGGGGCCAACGTCCTGACTTTC,CATRVAGGSSGANVLTF
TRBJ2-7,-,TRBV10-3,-,TGTGCCATCACCAACGCCCGGGGGGAGCAGTACTTC,CAITNARGEQYF
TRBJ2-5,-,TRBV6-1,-,TGTGCCGGCAGACCTCTTTGGGGGCCGGAGACCCAGTACTTC,CAGRPLWGPETQYF
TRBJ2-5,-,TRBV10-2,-,TGCGCCAGCCTGACTCGGGCAGGGCCCAACCAAGAGACCCAGTACTTC,CASLTRAGPNQETQYF
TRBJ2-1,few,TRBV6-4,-,TGTGCCAGCAGTGACTCCGCGCACAATGAGCAGTTCTTC,CASSDSAHNEQFF
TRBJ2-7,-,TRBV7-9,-,TGTGCCAGCAGCCCCCCACAGGGTCCCTACGAGCAGTACTTC,CASSPPQGPYEQYF
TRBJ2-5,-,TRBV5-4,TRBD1,TGTGCCAGCAGCTTGGAGGGGGCGGAAGAGACCCAGTACTTC,CASSLEGAEETQYF
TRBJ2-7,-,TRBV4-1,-,TGCGCCAGCAGCCAAGACCTGAGGACAGGGTTCGAAGGGACTACGGACGAGCAGTACTTC,CASSQDLRTGFEGTTDEQYF
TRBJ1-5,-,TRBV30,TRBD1,TGTGCCTGGACAGGGGGCTTGAATCAGCCCCAGCATTTT,CAWTGGLNQPQHF
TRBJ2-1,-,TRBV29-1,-,TGCAGCGTTGAACTATACAATGAGCAGTTCTTC,CSVELYNEQFF
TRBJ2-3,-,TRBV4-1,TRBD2,TGCGCCAGCAGCCAAGATAGCGGGGTAATCCTCACAGATACGCAGTATTTT,CASSQDSGVILTDTQYF
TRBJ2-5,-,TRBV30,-,TGTGCCTGGAGTGAGGGGGAGGGAGAGACCCAGTACTTC,CAWSEGEGETQYF
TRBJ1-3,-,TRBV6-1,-,TGTGCCAGCAGTTTAGACAGGCTCCTGTCCCACACCATATATTTT,CASSLDRLLSHTIYF
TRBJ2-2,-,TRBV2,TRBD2,TGTGCCAGCAGTAGTAGCGGGGCGACCGGGGAGCTGTTTTTT,CASSSSGATGELFF
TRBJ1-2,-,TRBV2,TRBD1,TGTGCCAGCAGTGAACCTCGGACAGGGGCTCTGAAGGGCTACACCTTC,CASSEPRTGALKGYTF
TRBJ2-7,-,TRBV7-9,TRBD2,TGTGCCAGCAGCTTAACTAGCGGGGTTTACTCCTACGAGCAGTACTTC,CASSLTSGVYSYEQYF
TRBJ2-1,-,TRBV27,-,TGTGCCAGCAGTTTAAGGGGGACCCCCGACAATGAGCAGTTCTTC,CASSLRGTPDNEQFF
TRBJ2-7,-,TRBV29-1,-,TGCAGCGTTGAAGGGGGCCGGGACTTCGAGCAGTACTTC,CSVEGGRDFEQYF
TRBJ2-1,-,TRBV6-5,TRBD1,TGTGCCAGCAGCTACAGGGGGCGAGGCAATGAGCAGTTCTTC,CASSYRGRGNEQFF
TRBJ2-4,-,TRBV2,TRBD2,TGTGCCAGCAGTGAAGCGCGGGGGGGCCGAAACATTCAGTACTTC,CASSEARGGRNIQYF
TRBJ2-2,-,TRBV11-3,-,TGTGCCAGCAGCCAACTAGCTTCCACCGGGGAGCTGTTTTTT,CASSQLASTGELFF
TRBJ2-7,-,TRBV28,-,TGTGCCAGCACCTTGGGGCGGTGGGACGAGCAGTACTTC,CASTLGRWDEQYF
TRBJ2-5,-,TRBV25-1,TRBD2,TGTGCCAGCTCGAGGCGGGAGCAAGAGACCCAGTACTTC,CASSRREQETQYF
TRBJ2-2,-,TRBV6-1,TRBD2,TGTGCCAGCAGTGACGTTACTAGCGGGGCGAACACCGGGGAGCTGTTTTTT,CASSDVTSGANTGELFF
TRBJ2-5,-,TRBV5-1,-,TGCGCCAGCAGCACGACCGGGAGAACAGAGACCCAGTACTTC,CASSTTGRTETQYF
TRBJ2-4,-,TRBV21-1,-,TGTGCCAGCAGCAAAGAACTAGCGGGAGGGACGGAAAACATTCAGTACTTC,CASSKELAGGTENIQYF
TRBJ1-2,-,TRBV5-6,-,TGTGCCAGCAGCTTGGTCAGGAACTATGGCTACACCTTC,CASSLVRNYGYTF
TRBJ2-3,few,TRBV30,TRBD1,TGTGCCTGGGCACGACAGGGCTACACAGATACGCAGTATTTT,CAWARQGYTDTQYF
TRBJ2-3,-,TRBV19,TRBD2,TGTGCCAGTAGGGGACTAGCGGGAGACGGAGGCACAGATACGCAGTATTTT,CASRGLAGDGGTDTQYF
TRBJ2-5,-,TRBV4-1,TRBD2,TGCGCCAGCAGCCGAGAGGGGGGGCCGGGACTAGCGGGATGGGGGAAGACCCAGTACTTC,CASSREGGPGLAGWGKTQYF
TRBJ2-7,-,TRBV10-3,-,TGTGCCATCAGTCTGAGACAAGACTACGAGCAGTACTTC,CAISLRQDYEQYF
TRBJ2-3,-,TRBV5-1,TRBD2,TGCGCCAGCAGCTACCCTAGCGGGACAACAGATACGCAGTATTTT,CASSYPSGTTDTQYF